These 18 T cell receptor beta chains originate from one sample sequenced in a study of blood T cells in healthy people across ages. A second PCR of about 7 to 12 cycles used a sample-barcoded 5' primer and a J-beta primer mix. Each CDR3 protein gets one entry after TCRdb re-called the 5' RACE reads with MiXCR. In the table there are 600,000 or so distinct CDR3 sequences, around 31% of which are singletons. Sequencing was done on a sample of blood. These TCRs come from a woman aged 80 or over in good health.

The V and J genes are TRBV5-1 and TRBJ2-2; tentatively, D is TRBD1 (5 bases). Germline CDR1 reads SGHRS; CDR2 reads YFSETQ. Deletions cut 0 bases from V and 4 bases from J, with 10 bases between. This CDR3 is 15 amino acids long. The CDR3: CASSLAPDSTGELFF. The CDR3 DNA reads TGCGCCAGCAGCTTGGCCCCAGACAGCACCGGGGAGCTGTTTTTT.

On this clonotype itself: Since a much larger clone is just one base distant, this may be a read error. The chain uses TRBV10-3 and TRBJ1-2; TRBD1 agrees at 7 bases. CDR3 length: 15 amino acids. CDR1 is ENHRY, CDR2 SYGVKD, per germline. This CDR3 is CAISESNTGDSGCTF. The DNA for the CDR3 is TGTGCCATCAGTGAGTCAAATACAGGGGATTCTGGCTGCACCTTC.

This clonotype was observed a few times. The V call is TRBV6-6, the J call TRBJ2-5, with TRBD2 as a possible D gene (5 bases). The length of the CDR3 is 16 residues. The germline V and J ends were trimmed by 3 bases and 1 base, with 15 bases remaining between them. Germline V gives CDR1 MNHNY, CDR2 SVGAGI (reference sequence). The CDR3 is CASSYRTGRPQETQYF. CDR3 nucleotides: TGTGCCAGCAGTTATCGGACTGGAAGGCCCCAAGAGACCCAGTACTTC.

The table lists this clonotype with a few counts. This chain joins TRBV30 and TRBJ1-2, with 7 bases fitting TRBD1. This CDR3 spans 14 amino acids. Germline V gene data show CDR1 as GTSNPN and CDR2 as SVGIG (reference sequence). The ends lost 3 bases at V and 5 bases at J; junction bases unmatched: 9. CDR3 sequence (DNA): TGTGCCTGGAGCGCCCCCGGGACAGATTATGGCTACACCTTC. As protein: CAWSAPGTDYGYTF.

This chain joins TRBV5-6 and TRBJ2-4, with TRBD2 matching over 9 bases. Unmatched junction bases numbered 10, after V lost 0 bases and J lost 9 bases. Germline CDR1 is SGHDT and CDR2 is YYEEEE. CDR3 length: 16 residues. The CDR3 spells CASSLAPAGGNIIQYF. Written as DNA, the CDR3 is TGTGCCAGCAGCTTGGCCCCAGCGGGAGGAAACATCATTCAGTACTTC.

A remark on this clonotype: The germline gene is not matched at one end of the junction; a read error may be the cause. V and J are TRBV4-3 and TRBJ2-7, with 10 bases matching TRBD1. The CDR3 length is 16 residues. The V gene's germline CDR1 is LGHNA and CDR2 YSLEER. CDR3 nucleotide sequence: TGCGCCAGCAGCCAGGATAGGAGGACAGGGGGTAGGGAGCGGTACTTC. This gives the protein CASSQDRRTGGRERYF.

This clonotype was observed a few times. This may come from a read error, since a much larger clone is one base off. The CDR3 sequence is CASSEAVRAEQYF. As DNA, the CDR3 is TGTGCCAGCAGTGAAGCCGTGCGGGCGGAGCAGTACTTC. The J gene is TRBJ2-7, the V gene TRBV2; D possibly corresponds to TRBD2 (5 bases). This CDR3 is built from 13 residues. In germline, CDR1 is SNHLY, CDR2 FYNNEI. Trimming cost V 0 bases and J 7 bases, with 10 bases left between them. Looking up the rest from reference TRBV2 and TRBJ2-7 gives the full variable domain: EPEVTQTPSHQVTQMGQEVILRCVPISNHLYFYWYRQILGQKVEFLVSFYNNEISEKSEIFDDQFSVERPDGSNFTLKIRSTKLEDSAMYFCASSEAVRAEQYFGPGTRLTVT.

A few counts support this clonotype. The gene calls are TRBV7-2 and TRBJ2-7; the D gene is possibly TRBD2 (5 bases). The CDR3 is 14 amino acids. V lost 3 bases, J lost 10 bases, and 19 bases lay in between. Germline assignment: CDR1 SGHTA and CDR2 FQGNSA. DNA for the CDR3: TGTGCCAGCAGCTTTCCGGGATCTAAAGAGATCCAGTACTTC. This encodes CASSFPGSKEIQYF.

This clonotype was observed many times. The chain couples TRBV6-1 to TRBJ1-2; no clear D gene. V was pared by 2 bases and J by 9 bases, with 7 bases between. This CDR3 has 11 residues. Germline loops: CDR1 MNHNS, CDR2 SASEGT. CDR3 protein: CASSENLSYTF. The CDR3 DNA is TGTGCCAGCAGTGAAAACCTGAGCTACACCTTC.

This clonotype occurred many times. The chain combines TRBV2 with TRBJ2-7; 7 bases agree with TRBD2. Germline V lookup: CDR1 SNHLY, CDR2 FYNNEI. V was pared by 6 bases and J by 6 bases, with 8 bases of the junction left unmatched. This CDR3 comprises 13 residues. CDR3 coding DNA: TGTGCCAGCAGGGGCGGGGGTTCCGGCGAGCAGTACTTC. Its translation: CASRGGGSGEQYF.

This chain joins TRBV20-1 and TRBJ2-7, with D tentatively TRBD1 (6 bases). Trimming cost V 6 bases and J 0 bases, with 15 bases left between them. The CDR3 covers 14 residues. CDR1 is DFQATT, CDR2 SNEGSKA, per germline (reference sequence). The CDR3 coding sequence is TGCAGTGCCGCAGGGACACAGAGCTCCTACGAGCAGTACTTC. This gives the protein CSAAGTQSSYEQYF.

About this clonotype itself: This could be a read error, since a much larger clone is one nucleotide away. The CDR3, as DNA: TGCAGCGTTCTCCCCAGCCCTGGGCCGGGCGCAGATACGCAGTATTTT. This translates into CSVLPSPGPGADTQYF. The chain employs TRBV29-1 and TRBJ2-3; no clear D. The CDR3 has 16 residues. The germline gives CDR1 SQVTM, CDR2 ANQGSEA. The V end lost 5 bases, the J end lost 4 bases, and 22 bases lay between the germline ends.

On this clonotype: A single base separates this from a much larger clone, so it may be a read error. The DNA of the CDR3 is TGTGCCAGCCTACGCGGGGCAGGGGGCCCCTACAATGAGCAGTTCTTC. Its translation: CASLRGAGGPYNEQFF. The chain carries TRBV6-5 and TRBJ2-1, with 8 bases that match TRBD1. The germline V gene has CDR1 MNHEY and CDR2 SVGAGI. J was trimmed by 2 bases and V by 8 bases; bases with no gene match: 11. The CDR3 contains 16 residues.

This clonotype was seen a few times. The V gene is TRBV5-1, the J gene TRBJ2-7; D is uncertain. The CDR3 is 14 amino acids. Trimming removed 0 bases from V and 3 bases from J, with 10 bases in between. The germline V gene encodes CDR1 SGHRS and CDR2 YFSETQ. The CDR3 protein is CASSLGQDLYEQYF. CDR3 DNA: TGCGCCAGCAGCTTGGGGCAGGACCTCTACGAGCAGTACTTC.

CDR3 sequence: CASTLLRAGNEQFF. Here the CDR3 DNA reads TGTGCCAGCACTCTTCTCAGGGCAGGCAATGAGCAGTTCTTC. The chain is built from TRBV12-3 or TRBV12-4 and TRBJ2-1, with D tentatively TRBD1 (5 bases). V dropped 7 bases and J dropped 6 bases, with 16 bases sitting between them. This CDR3 has 14 amino acids.

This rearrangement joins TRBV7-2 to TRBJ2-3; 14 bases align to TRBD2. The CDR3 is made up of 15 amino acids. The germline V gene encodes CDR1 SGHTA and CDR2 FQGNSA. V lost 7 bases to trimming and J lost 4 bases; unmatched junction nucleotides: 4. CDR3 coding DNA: TGTGCCAGCATACCGACTAGCGGGAGGGCAGATACGCAGTATTTT. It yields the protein CASIPTSGRADTQYF.

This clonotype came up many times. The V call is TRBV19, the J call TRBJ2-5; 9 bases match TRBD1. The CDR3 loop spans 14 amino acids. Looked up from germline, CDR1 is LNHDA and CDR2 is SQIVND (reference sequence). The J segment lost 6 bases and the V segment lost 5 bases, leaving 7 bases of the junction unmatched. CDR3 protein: CASSAGQGRKTQYF. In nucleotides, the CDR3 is TGTGCCAGTAGTGCCGGACAGGGGAGGAAGACCCAGTACTTC.

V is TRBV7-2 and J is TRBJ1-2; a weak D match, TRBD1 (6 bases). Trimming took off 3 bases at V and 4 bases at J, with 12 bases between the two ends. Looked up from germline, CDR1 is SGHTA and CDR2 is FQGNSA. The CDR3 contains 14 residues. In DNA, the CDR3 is TGTGCCAGCAGCTTGCGCTTGGACAGCTATGGCTACACCTTC. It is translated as CASSLRLDSYGYTF.